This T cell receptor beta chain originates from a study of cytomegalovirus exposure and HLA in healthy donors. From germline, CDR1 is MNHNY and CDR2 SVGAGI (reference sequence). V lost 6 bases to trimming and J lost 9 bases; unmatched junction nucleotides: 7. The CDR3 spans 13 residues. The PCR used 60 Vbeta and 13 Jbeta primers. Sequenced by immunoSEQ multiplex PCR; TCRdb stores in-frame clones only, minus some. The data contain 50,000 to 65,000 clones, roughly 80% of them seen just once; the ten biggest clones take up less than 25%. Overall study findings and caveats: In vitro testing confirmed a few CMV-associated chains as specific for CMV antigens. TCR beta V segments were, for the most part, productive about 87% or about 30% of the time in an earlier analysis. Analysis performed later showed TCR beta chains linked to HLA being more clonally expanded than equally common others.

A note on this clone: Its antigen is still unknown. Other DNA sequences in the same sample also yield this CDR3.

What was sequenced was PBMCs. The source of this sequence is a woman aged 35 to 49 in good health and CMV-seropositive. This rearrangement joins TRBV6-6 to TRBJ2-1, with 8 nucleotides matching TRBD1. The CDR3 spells CASSGTGQGEQFF. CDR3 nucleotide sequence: TGTGCCAGCAGCGGGACAGGTCAGGGTGAGCAGTTCTTC.